This TCR beta chain was observed in a study of T-cell reconstitution after alpha-beta-depleted transplantation in children. This clonotype was seen only once. Its antigen is unidentified. This may come from a read error, since a much larger clone is one base off. The CDR3 spans 16 residues. Germline V gene lookup returns CDR1 DFQATT and CDR2 SNEGSKA (reference sequence). Unique molecular identifiers were used in preparing the TCRbeta library. TCRdb analysed the PCR reads with MiXCR anew, one entry per CDR3 protein. Of under 850,000 distinct CDR3 sequences in the sample, over 10% were seen once. The study's findings and limits: Reported findings indicate that, about two months after transplant, alpha-beta T cells came from several hundred expanded clones, which were derived from non-depleted graft cells. At one year after transplant, newly produced T cells mostly accounted for T-cell counts and diversity. High day-60 TCRbeta diversity in some patients came from surviving recipient T cells and thymic progenitors.

The chain joins TRBV20-1 to TRBJ2-2, with TRBD1 matching over 7 bases. This sequence originates from a girl aged 2-10 years with congenital amegakaryocytic thrombocytopenia, due to receive a stem cell transplant. Material: PBMCs, obtained before TCRalphabeta/CD19-depleted stem cell transplant. The CDR3 region is CCARDIDRVDTGELFF. CDR3 nucleotides: TGCTGTGCTAGAGATATAGACAGGGTTGACACCGGGGAGCTGTTTTTT.